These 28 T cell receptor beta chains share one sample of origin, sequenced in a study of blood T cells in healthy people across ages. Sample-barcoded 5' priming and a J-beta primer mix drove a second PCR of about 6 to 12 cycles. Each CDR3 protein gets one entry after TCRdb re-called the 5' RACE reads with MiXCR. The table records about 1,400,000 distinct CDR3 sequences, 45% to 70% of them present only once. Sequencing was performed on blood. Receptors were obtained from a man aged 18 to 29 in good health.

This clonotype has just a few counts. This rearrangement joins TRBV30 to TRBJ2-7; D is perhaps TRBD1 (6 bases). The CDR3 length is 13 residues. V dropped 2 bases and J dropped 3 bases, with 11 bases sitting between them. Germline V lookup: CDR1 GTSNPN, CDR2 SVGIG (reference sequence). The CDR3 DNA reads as TGTGCCTGGAGTTGGGGACACCGCTACGAGCAGTACTTC. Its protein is CAWSWGHRYEQYF.

The CDR3 sequence is CASSRQGGREETQYF. The CDR3 nucleotides are TGTGCCAGCAGCCGGCAGGGGGGTCGGGAGGAGACCCAGTACTTC. This rearrangement joins TRBV7-2 to TRBJ2-5, with TRBD1 as a possible D gene (7 bases). The CDR3 has 15 residues. Trimming cost V 5 bases and J 5 bases, with 18 bases left between them. Germline loops: CDR1 SGHTA, CDR2 FQGNSA.

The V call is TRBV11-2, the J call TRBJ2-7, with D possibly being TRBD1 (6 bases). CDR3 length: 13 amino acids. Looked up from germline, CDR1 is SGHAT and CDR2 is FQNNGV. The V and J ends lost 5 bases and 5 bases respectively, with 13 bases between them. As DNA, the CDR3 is TGTGCCAGCAGCATCCACAGGGTGGACGAGCAGTACTTC. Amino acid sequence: CASSIHRVDEQYF.

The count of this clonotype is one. This chain's CDR3 is CASSQVGPFRGLPRGGYTF. CDR3 sequence (DNA): TGTGCCAGCAGCCAAGTTGGTCCGTTCAGGGGCCTACCTAGGGGCGGCTACACCTTC. The chain carries TRBV4-2 and TRBJ1-2, with D possibly TRBD1 on 6 matching bases. Trimming took 1 base from V and 8 from J, leaving 29 bases between them. The length of the CDR3 is 19 residues. In germline, CDR1 is LGHNA, CDR2 YNFKEQ.

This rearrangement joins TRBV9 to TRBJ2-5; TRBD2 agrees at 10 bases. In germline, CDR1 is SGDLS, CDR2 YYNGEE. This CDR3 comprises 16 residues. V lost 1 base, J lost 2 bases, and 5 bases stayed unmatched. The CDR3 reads CASSVRSGREQETQYF. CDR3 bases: TGTGCCAGCAGCGTAAGAAGCGGGAGGGAGCAAGAGACCCAGTACTTC.

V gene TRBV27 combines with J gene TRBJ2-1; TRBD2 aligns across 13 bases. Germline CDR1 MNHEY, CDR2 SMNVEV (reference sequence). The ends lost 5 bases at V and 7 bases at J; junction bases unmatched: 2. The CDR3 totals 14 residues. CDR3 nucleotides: TGTGCCAGCAGTGAGGGACTAGCGGGGAATGAGCAGTTCTTC. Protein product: CASSEGLAGNEQFF.

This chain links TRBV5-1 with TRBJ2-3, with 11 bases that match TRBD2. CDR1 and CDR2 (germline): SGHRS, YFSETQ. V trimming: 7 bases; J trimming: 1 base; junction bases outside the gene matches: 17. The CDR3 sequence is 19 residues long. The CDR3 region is CASSGGLAGPGGGTDTQYF. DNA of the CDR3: TGCGCCAGCTCCGGCGGACTAGCGGGCCCCGGGGGGGGCACAGATACGCAGTATTTT.

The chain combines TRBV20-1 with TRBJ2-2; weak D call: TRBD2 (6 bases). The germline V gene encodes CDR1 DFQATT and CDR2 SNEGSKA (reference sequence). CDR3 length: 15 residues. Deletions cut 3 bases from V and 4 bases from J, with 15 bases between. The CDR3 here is CSARGRWGLTGELFF. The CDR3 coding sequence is TGCAGTGCTAGGGGGCGATGGGGACTCACCGGGGAGCTGTTTTTT.

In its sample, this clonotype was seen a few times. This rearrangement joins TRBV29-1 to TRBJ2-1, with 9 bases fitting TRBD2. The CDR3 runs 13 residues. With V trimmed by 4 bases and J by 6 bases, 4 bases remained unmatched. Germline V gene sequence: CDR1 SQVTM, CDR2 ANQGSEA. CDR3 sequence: CSVVAGDGNEQFF. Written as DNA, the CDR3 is TGCAGCGTTGTAGCGGGGGACGGCAATGAGCAGTTCTTC.

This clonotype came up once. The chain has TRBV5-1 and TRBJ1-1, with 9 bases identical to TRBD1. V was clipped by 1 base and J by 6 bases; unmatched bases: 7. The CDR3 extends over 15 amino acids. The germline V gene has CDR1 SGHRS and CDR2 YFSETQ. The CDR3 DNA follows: TGCGCCAGCAGCTTGTTGGGGGGACAGGGATCTGAAGCTTTCTTT. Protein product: CASSLLGGQGSEAFF.

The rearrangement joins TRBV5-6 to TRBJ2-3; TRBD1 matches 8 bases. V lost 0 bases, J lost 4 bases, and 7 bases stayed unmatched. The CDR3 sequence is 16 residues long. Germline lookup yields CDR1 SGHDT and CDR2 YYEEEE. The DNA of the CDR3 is TGTGCCAGCAGCTTGGCAACAGGGGGTGGTGCAGATACGCAGTATTTT. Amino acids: CASSLATGGGADTQYF.

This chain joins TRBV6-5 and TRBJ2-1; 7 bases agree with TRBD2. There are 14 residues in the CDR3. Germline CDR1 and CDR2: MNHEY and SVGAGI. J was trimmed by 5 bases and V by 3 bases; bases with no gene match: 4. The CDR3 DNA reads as TGTGCCAGCAGTTATCAGGGAGGGGACAATGAGCAGTTCTTC. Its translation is CASSYQGGDNEQFF.

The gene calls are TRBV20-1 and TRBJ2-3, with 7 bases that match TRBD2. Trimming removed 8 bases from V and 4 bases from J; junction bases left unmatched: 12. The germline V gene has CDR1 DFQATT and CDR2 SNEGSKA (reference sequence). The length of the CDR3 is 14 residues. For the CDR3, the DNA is TGCAGTCGAAAGGGCGCGGGAGAGGCAGATACGCAGTATTTT. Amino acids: CSRKGAGEADTQYF.

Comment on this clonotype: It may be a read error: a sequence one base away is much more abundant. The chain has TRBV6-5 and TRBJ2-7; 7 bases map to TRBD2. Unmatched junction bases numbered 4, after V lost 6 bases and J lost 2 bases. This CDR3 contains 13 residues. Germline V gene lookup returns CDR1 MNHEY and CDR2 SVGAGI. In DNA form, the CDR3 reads TGTGCCAGCAGCCGCGGGAGCGCCTACGAGCAGTACTTC. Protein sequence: CASSRGSAYEQYF.

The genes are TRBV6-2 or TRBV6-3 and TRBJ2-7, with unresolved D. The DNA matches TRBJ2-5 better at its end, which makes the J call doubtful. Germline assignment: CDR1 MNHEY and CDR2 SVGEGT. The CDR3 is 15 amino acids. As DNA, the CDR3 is TGTGCCAGCTCCGCCCGAAAGGGAAGGGTGGAGACCCAGTACTTC. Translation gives CASSARKGRVETQYF.

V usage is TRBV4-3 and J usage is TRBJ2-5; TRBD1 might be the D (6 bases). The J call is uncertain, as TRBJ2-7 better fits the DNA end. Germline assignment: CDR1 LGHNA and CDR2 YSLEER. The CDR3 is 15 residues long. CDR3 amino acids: CASSQGVDSLYEQYF. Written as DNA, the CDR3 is TGCGCCAGCAGCCAAGGAGTGGACAGCCTGTACGAGCAGTACTTC.

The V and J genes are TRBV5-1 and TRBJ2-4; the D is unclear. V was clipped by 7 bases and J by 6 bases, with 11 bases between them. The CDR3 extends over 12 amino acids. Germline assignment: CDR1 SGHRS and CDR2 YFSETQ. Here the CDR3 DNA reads TGCGCCAGCGGTTCCGGCGGAAACATTCAGTACTTC. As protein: CASGSGGNIQYF.

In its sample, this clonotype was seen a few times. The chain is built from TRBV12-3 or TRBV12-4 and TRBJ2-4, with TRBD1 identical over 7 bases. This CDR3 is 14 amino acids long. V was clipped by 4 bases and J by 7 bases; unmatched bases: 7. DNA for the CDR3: TGTGCCAGCAGTTCGACAGGGATCGGCAACATTCAGTACTTC. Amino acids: CASSSTGIGNIQYF.

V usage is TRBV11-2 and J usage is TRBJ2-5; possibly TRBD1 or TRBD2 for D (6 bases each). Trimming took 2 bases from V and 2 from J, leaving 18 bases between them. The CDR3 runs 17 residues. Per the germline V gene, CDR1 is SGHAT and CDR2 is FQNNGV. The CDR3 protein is CASSLTRGGLRQETQYF. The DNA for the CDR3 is TGTGCCAGCAGCTTAACCAGGGGAGGATTAAGGCAAGAGACCCAGTACTTC.

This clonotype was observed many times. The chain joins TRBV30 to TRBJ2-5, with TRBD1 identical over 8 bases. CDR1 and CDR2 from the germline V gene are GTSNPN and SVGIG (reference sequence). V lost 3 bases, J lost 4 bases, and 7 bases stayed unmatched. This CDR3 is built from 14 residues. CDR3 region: CAWRSTGAGETQYF. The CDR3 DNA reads TGTGCCTGGAGGTCGACAGGGGCAGGAGAGACCCAGTACTTC.

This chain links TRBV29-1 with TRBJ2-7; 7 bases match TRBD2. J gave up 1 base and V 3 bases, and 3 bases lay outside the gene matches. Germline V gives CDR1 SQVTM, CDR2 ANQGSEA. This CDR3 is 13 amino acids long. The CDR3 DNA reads TGCAGCGTTGAGGGGGGGGATTCCTACGAGCAGTACTTC. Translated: CSVEGGDSYEQYF.

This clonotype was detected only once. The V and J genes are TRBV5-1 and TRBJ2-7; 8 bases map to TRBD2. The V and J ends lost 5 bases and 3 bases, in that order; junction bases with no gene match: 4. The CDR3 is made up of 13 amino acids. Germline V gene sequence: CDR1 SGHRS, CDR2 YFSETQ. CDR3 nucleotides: TGCGCCAGCAGAGCGGGAGTTTACTACGAGCAGTACTTC. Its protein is CASRAGVYYEQYF.

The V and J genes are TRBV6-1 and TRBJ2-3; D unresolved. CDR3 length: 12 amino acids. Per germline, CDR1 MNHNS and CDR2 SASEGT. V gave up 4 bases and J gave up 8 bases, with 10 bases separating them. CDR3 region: CASSGIGGTQYF. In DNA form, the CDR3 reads TGTGCCAGCAGTGGCATAGGTGGTACGCAGTATTTT.

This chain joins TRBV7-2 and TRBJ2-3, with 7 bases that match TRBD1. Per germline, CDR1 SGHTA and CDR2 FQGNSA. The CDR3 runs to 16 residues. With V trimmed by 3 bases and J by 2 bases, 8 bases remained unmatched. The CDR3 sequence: CASSFTGTVPTDTQYF. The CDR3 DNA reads TGTGCCAGCAGCTTTACCGGGACAGTACCCACAGATACGCAGTATTTT.

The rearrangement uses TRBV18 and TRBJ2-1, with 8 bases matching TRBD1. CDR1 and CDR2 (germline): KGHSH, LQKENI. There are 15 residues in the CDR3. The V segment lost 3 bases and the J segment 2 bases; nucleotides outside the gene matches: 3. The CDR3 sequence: CASSPRQGTYNEQFF. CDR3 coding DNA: TGTGCCAGCTCACCTCGACAGGGGACCTACAATGAGCAGTTCTTC.

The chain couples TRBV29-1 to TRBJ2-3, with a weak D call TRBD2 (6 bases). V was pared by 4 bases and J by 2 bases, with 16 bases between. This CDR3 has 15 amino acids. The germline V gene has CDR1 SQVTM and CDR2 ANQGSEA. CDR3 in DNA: TGCAGCGTTGTAGGGCTAGCGACCTCCACAGATACGCAGTATTTT. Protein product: CSVVGLATSTDTQYF.

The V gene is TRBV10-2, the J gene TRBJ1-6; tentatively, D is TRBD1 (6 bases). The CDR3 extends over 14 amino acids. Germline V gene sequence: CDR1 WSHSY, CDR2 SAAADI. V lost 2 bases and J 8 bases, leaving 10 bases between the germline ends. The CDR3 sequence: CASSEDRWDSPLHF. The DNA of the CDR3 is TGCGCCAGCAGTGAGGACAGGTGGGATTCACCCCTCCACTTT.

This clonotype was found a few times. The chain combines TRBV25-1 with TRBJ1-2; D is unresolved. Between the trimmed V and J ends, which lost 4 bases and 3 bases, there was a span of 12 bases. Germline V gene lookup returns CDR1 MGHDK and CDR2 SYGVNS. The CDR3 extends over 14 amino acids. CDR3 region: CASSGPPGYYGYTF. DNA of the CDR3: TGTGCCAGCAGTGGACCACCAGGTTACTATGGCTACACCTTC.